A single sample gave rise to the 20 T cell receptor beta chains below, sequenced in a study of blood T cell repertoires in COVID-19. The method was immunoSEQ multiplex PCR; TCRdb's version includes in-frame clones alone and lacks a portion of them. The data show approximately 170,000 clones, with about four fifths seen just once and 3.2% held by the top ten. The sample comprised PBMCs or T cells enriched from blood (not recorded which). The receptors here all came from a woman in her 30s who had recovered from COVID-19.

CDR3 nucleotide sequence: TGTGCCAGCGGCAAGACTAGCGGGGTAATCCACGAGCAGTACGTC. Translating gives CASGKTSGVIHEQYV. The chain links TRBV5-4 to TRBJ2-7; 11 nucleotides align to TRBD2. The V and J ends lost 7 bases and 5 bases, in that order; junction bases with no gene match: 11. This CDR3 is built from 15 residues. Germline V gene sequence: CDR1 SGHNT, CDR2 YYREEE (reference sequence).

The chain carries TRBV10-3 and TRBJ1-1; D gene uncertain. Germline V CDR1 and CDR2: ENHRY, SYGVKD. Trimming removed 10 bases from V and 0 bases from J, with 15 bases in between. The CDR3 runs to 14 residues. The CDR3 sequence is CATGYGVLNTEAFF. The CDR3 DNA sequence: TGTGCCACGGGATATGGGGTTTTGAACACTGAAGCTTTCTTT.

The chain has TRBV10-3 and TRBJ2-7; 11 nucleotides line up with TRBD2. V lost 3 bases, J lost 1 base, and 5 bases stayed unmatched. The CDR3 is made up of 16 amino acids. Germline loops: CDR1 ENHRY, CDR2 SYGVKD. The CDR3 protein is CAISEGGLAESYEQYF. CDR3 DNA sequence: TGTGCCATCAGTGAAGGGGGACTAGCGGAATCCTACGAGCAGTACTTC.

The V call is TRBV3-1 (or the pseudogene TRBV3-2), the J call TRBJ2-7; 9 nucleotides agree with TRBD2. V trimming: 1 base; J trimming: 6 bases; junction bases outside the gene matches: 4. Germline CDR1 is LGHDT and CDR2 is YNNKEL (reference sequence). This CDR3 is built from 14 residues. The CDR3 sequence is CASSQVAGASEQYF. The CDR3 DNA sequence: TGTGCCAGCAGCCAAGTAGCGGGAGCATCCGAGCAGTACTTC.

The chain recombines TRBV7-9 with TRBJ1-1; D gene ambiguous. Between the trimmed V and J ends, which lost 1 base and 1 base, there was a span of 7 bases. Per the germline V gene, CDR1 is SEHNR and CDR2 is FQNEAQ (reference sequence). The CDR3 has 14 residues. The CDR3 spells CASSLVISNTEAFF. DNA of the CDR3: TGTGCCAGCAGCTTAGTTATTTCGAACACTGAAGCTTTCTTT.

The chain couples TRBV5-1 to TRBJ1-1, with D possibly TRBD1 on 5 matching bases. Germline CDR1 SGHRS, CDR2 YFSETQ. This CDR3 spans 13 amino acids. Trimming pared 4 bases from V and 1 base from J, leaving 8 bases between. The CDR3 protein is CASSAGWNTEAFF. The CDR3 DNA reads TGCGCCAGCAGCGCAGGGTGGAACACTGAAGCTTTCTTT.

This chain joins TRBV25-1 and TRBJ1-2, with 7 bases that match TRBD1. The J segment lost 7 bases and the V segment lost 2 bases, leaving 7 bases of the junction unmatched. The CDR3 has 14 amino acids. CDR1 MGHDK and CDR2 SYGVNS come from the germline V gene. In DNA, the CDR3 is TGTGCCAGCAGTGAAAATGACAGGGTAGCTGGCTACACCTTC. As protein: CASSENDRVAGYTF.

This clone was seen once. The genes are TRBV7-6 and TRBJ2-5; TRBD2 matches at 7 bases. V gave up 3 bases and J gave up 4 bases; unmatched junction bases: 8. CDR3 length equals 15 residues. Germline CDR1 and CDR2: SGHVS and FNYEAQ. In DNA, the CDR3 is TGTGCCAGCAGCTTTGGCGGGGGTGATCTAGAGACCCAGTACTTC. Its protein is CASSFGGGDLETQYF.

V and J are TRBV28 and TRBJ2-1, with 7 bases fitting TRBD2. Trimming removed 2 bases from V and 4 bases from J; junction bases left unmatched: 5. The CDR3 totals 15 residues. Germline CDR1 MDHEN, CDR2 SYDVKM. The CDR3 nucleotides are TGTGCCAGCAGTTTAACGGGGGGTACTTACAATGAGCAGTTCTTC. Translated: CASSLTGGTYNEQFF.

CDR3 DNA: TGTGCCACCAGCAGAGATGTTCAGGAAGAGACCCAGTACTTC. The encoded protein is CATSRDVQEETQYF. The chain has TRBV15 and TRBJ2-5; D remains ambiguous. V was shortened by 0 bases and J by 3 bases, with 8 bases between the two germline ends. Germline V gene data show CDR1 as LNHNV and CDR2 as YYDKDF (reference sequence). This CDR3 has 14 residues.

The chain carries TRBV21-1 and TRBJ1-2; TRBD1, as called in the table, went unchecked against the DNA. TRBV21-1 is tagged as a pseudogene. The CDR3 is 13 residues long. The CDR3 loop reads CASILQGIYGYTF. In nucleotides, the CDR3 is TGTGCCAGCATTTTACAGGGGATCTATGGCTACACCTTC.

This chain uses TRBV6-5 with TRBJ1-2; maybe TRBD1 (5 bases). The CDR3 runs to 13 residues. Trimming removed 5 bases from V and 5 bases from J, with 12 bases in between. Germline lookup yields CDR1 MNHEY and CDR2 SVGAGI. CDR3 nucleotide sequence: TGTGCCAGCAGTCTGGGCGGGGGATATGGCTACACCTTC. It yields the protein CASSLGGGYGYTF.

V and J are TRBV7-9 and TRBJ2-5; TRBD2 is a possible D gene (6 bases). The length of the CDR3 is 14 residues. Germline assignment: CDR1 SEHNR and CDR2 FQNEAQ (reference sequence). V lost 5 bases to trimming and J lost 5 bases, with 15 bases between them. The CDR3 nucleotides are TGTGCCAGCAGCCGACCTGGGGCGGGGGAGACCCAGTACTTC. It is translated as CASSRPGAGETQYF.

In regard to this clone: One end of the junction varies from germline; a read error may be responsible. The CDR3: CASSGGGARDPIF. DNA for the CDR3: TGTGCCAGCTCGGGGGGGGGCGCCCGGGACCCCATCTTC. The chain recombines TRBV2 with TRBJ2-7; 8 bases line up with TRBD2. The CDR3 runs 13 residues. Germline values: CDR1 SNHLY, CDR2 FYNNEI.

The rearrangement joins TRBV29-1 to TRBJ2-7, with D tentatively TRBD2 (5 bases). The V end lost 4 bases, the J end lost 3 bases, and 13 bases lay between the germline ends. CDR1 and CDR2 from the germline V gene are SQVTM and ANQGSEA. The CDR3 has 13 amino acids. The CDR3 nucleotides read TGCAGCGTTGTAGTGGTAGAGGGCTACGAGCAGTACGTC. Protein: CSVVVVEGYEQYV.

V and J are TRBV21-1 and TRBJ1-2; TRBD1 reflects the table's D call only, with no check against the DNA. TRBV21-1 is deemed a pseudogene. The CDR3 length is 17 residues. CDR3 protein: CASSLLTGGVRDYGYTF. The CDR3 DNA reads TGTGCCAGCAGCCTCTTGACAGGGGGAGTGAGGGACTATGGCTACACCTTC.

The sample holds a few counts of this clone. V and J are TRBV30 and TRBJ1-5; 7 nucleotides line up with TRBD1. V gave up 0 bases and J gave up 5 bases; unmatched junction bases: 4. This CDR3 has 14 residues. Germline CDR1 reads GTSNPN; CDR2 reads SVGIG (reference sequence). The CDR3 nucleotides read TGTGCCTGGAGTGTCAGGGGGGCCGATCAGCCCCAGCATTTT. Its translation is CAWSVRGADQPQHF.

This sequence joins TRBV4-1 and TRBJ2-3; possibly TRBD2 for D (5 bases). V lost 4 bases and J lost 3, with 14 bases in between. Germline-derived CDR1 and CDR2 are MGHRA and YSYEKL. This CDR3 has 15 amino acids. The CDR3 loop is CASSRTSPGTDTQYF. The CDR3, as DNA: TGCGCCAGCAGCCGCACTTCGCCGGGGACAGATACGCAGTATTTT.

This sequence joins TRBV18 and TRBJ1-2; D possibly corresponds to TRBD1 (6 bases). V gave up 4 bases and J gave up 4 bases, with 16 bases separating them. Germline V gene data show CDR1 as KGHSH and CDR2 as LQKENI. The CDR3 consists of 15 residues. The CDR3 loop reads CASSLDSPRGYGYTF. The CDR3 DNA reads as TGTGCCAGCTCACTGGACAGTCCTAGAGGCTATGGCTACACCTTC.

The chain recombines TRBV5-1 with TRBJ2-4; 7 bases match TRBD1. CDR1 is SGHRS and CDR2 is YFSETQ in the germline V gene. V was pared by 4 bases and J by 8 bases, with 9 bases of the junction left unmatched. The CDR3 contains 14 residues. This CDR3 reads CASSTQQGRDIQYF. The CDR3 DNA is TGCGCCAGCAGCACCCAACAGGGGCGAGACATTCAGTACTTC.